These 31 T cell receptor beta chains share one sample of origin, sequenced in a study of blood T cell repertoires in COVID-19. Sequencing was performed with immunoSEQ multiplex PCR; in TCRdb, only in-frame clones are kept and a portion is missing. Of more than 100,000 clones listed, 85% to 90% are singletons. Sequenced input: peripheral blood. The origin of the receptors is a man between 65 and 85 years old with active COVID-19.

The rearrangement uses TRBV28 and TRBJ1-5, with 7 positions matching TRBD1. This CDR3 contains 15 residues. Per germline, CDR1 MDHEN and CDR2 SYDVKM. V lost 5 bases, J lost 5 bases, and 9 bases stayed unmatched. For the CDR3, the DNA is TGTGCCAGCAGTCCTATTAAAGGGGGCGATCAGCCCCAGCATTTT. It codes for CASSPIKGGDQPQHF. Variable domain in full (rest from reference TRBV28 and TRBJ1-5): DVKVTQSSRYLVKRTGEKVFLECVQDMDHENMFWYRQDPGLGLRLIYFSYDVKMKEKGDIPEGYSVSREKKERFSLILESASTNQTSMYLCASSPIKGGDQPQHFGDGTRLSIL.

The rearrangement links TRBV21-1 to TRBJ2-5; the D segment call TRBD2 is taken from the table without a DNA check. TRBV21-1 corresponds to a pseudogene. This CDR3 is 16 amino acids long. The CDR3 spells CASSPGAAGRQETQYF. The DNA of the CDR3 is TGTGCCAGCAGTCCCGGCGCCGCGGGGCGGCAAGAGACCCAGTACTTC.

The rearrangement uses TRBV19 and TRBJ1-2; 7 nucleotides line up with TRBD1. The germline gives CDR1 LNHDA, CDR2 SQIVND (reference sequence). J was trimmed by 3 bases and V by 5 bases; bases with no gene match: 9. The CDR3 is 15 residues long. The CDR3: CASSRSTTGDYGYTF. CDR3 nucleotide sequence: TGTGCCAGTAGTCGTTCCACTACAGGGGACTATGGCTACACCTTC.

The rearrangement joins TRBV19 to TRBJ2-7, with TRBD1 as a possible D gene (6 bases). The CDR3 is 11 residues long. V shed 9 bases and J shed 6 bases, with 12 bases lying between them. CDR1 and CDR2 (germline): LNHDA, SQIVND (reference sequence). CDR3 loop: CASSSRGEQYF. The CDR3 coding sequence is TGTGCCAGCAGTTCCAGGGGCGAGCAGTACTTC.

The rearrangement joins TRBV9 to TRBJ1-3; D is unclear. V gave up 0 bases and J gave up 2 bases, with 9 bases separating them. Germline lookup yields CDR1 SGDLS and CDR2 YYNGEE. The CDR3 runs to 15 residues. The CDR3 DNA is TGTGCCAGCAGCGTAGTGGCGACACCTGGAAACACCATATATTTT. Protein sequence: CASSVVATPGNTIYF.

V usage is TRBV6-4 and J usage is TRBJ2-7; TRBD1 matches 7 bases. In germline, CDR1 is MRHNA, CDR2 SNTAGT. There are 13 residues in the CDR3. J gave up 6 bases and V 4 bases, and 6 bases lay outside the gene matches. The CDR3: CASSVYRGGEQYF. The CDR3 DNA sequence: TGTGCCAGCAGTGTATACAGGGGTGGCGAGCAGTACTTC.

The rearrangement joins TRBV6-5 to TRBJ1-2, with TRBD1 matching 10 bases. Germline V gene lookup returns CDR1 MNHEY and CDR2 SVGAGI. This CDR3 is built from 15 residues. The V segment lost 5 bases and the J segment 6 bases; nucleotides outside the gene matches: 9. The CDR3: CASSNSGTGVDGYTF. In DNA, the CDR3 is TGTGCCAGCAGTAATTCCGGGACAGGGGTGGATGGCTACACCTTC.

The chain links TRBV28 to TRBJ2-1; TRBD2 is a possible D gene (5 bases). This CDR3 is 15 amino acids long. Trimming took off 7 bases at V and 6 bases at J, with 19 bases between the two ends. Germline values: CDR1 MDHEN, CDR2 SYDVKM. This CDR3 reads CASIRRGGLTNEQFF. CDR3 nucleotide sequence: TGTGCCAGCATCCGTCGGGGTGGGCTAACCAATGAGCAGTTCTTC.

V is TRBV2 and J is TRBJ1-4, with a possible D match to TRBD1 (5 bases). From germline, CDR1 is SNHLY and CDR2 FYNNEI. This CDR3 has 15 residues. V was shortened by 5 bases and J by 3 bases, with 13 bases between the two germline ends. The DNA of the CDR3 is TGTGCCAGCAGTATCCAGGGACTCGCTAATGAAAAACTGTTTTTT. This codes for CASSIQGLANEKLFF.

CDR3 sequence: CAWSKTSSGNTIYF. Here the CDR3 DNA reads TGTGCCTGGAGTAAGACAAGCTCTGGAAACACCATATATTTT. V usage is TRBV30 and J usage is TRBJ1-3; D remains unclear. The germline V gene encodes CDR1 GTSNPN and CDR2 SVGIG (reference sequence). Between the trimmed V and J ends, which lost 2 bases and 0 bases, there was a span of 8 bases. The CDR3 is 14 amino acids.

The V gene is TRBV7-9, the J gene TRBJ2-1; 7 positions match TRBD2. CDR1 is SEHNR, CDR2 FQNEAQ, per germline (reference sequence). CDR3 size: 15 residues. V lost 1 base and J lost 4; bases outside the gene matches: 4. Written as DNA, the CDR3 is TGTGCCAGCAGCTTAGAGGGCGGGAGTTACAATGAGCAGTTCTTC. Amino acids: CASSLEGGSYNEQFF. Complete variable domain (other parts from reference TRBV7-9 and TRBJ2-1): DTGVSQNPRHKITKRGQNVTFRCDPISEHNRLYWYRQTLGQGPEFLTYFQNEAQLEKSRLLSDRFSAERPKGSFSTLEIQRTEQGDSAMYLCASSLEGGSYNEQFFGPGTRLTVL.

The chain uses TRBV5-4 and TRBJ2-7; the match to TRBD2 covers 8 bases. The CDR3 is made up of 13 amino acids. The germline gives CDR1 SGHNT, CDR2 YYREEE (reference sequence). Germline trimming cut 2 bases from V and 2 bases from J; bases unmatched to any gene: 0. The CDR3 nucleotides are TGTGCCAGCAGCTTTAGCGGGACCTACGAGCAGTACTTC. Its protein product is CASSFSGTYEQYF.

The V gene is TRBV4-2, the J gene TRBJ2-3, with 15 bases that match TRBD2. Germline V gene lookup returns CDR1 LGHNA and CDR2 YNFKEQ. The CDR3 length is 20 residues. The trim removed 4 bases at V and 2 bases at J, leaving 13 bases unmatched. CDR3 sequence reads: CASSPRTSGRALGATDTQYF. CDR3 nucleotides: TGTGCCAGCAGCCCGAGGACTAGCGGGAGGGCCTTGGGAGCCACAGATACGCAGTATTTT.

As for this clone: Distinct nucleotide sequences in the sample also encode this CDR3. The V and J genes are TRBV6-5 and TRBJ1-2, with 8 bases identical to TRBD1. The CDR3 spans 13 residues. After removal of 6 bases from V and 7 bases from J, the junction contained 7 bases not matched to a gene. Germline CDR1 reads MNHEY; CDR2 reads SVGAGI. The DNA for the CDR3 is TGTGCCAGCAGCCGAACAGGGGGTTCTGGCTACACCTTC. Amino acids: CASSRTGGSGYTF.

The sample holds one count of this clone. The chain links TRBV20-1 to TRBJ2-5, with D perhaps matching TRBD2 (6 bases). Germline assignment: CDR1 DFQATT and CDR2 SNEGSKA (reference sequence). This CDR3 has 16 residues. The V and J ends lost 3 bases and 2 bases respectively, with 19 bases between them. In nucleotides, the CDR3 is TGCAGTGCTAGTACATCCTCCCGGGACTTACAAGAGACCCAGTACTTC. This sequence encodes CSASTSSRDLQETQYF.

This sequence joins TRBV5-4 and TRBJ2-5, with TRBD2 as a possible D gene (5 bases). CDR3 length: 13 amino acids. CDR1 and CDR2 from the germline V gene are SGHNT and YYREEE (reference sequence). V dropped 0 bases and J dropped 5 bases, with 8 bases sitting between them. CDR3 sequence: CASSLAEVETQYF. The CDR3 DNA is TGTGCCAGCAGCTTGGCGGAGGTGGAGACCCAGTACTTC.

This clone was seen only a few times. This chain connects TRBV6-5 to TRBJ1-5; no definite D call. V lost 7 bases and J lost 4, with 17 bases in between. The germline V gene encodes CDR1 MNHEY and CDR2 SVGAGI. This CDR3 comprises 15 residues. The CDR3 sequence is CASMRAIALNQPQHF. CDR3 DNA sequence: TGTGCCAGCATGAGGGCTATTGCCCTTAATCAGCCCCAGCATTTT.

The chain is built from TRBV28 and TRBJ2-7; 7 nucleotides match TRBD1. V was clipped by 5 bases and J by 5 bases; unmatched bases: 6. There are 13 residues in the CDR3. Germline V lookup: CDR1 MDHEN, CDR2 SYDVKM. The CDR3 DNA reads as TGTGCCAGCAGTCCAGGGGGTAAGGACGAGCAGTACTTC. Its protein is CASSPGGKDEQYF.

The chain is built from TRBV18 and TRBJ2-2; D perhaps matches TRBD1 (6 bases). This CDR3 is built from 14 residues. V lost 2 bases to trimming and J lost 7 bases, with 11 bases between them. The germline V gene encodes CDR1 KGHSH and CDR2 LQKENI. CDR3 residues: CASSPMGAGGELFF. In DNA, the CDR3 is TGTGCCAGCTCACCAATGGGGGCCGGCGGGGAGCTGTTTTTT.

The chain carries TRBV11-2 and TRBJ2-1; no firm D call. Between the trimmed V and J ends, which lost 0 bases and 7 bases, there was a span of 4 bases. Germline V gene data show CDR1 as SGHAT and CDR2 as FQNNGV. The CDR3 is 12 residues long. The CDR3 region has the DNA TGTGCCAGCAGCTTAGATGCGAATGAGCAGTTCTTC. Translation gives CASSLDANEQFF. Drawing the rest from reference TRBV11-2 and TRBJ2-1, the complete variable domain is EAGVAQSPRYKIIEKRQSVAFWCNPISGHATLYWYQQILGQGPKLLIQFQNNGVVDDSQLPKDRFSAERLKGVDSTLKIQPAKLEDSAVYLCASSLDANEQFFGPGTRLTVL.

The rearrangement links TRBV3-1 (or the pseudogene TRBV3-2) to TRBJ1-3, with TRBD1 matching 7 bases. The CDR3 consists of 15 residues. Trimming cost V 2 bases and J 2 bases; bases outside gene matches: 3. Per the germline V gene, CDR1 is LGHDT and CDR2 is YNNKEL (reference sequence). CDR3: CASSQWQGAGNTIYF. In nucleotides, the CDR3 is TGTGCCAGCAGCCAATGGCAGGGGGCTGGAAACACCATATATTTT.

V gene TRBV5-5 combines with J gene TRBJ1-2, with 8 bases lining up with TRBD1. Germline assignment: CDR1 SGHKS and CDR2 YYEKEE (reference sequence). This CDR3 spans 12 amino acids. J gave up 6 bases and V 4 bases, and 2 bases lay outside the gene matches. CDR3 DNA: TGTGCCAGCAGCGAGGACAGGGATGGCTACACCTTC. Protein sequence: CASSEDRDGYTF. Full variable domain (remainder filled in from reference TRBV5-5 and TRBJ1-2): DAGVTQSPTHLIKTRGQQVTLRCSPISGHKSVSWYQQVLGQGPQFIFQYYEKEERGRGNFPDRFSARQFPNYSSELNVNALLLGDSALYLCASSEDRDGYTFGSGTRLTVV.

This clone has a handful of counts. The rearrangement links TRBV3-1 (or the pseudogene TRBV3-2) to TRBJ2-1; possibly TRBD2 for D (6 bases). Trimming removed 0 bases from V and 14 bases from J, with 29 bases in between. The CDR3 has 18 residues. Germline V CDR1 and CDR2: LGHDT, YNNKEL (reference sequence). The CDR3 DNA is TGTGCCAGCAGCCAAGATGAGGGGTGGGCGGGATCCGGACGTTTGAAGTTCTTC. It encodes CASSQDEGWAGSGRLKFF.

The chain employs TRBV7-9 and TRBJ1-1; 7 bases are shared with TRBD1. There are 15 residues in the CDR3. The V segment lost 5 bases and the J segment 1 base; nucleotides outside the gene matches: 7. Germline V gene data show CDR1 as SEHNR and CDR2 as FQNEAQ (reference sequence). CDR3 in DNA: TGTGCCAGCAGCCCAAGACAGGGACAGAACACTGAAGCTTTCTTT. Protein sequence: CASSPRQGQNTEAFF.

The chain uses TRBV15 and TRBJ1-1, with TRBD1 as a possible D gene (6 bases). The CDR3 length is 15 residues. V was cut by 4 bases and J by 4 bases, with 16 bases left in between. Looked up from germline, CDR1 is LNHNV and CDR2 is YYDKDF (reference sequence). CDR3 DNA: TGTGCCACCAGCACCTGGGACACCCCAGGCACTGAAGCTTTCTTT. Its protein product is CATSTWDTPGTEAFF.

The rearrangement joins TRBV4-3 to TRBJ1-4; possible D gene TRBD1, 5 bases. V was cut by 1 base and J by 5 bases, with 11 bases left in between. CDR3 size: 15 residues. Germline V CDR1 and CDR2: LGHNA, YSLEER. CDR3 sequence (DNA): TGCGCCAGCAGCCAAGGGACACTGCGAAATGAAAAACTGTTTTTT. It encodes CASSQGTLRNEKLFF.

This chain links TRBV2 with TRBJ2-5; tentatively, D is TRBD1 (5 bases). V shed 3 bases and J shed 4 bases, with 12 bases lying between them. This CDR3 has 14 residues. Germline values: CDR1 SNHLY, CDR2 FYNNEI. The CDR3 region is CASSDGRAGETQYF. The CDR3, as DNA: TGTGCCAGCAGTGATGGCAGGGCCGGAGAGACCCAGTACTTC.

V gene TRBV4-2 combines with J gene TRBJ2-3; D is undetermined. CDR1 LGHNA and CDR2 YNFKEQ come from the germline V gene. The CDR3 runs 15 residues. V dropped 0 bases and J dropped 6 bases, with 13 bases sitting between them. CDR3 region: CASSQESSERDTQYF. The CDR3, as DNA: TGTGCCAGCAGCCAAGAATCCAGCGAGAGGGATACGCAGTATTTT.

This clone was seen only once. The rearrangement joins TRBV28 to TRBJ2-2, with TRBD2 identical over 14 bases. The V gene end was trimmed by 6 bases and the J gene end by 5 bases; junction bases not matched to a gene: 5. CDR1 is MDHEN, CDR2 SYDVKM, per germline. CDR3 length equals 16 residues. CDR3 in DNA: TGTGCCAGCAGATACGGGACTAGCGGGAGTACCGGGGAGCTGTTTTTT. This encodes CASRYGTSGSTGELFF. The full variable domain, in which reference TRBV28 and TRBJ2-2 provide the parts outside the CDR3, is DVKVTQSSRYLVKRTGEKVFLECVQDMDHENMFWYRQDPGLGLRLIYFSYDVKMKEKGDIPEGYSVSREKKERFSLILESASTNQTSMYLCASRYGTSGSTGELFFGEGSRLTVL.

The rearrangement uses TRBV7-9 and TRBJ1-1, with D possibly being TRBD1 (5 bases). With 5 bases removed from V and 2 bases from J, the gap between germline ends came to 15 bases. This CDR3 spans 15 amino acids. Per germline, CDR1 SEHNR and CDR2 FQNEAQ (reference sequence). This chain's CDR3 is CASSPAGTFNTEAFF. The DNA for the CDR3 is TGTGCCAGCAGCCCTGCGGGGACCTTTAACACTGAAGCTTTCTTT.

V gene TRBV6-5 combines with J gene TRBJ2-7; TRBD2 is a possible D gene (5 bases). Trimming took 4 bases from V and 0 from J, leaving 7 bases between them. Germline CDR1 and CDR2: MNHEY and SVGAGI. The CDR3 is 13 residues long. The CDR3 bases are TGTGCCAGCAGTTTGCGGGTCTCCTACGAGCAGTACTTC. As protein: CASSLRVSYEQYF.